These T cell receptor beta chains were read from a single sample in a study of cytomegalovirus exposure and HLA in healthy donors. TCRdb keeps only in-frame clones here, not all; method: immunoSEQ multiplex PCR. The profile covers around 110,000 clones, with 82% appearing a single time and about 2.5% taken by the ten largest. Sequencing was performed on PBMCs. The receptor set was obtained from a man in his thirties or forties in good health and CMV-seropositive. The CDR3 runs from the conserved cysteine through the conserved F or W. The D gene is left open where the match is weak. Rows may omit the clone size; those that give it use once, few, many or a size class.

j_call d_call v_call clone_size cdr3_aa cdr3_nt
TRBJ1-6 TRBD1 TRBV13 NA CASRHTGGGNSPLHF TGTGCCAGCAGACATACAGGGGGTGGAAATTCACCCCTCCACTTT
TRBJ2-7 TRBD2 TRBV19 NA CASSSRPRTSVSDEQYF TGTGCCAGTAGTTCCCGCCCCCGGACTAGCGTGTCTGATGAGCAGTACTTC
TRBJ2-7 TRBD2 TRBV18 NA CASSPRGSGGTYEQYF TGTGCCAGCTCACCACGTGGTAGCGGGGGTACCTACGAGCAGTACTTC
TRBJ2-7 NA TRBV10-3 NA CASLTGLGDEQYF TGTGCCAGCTTGACAGGCCTCGGGGACGAGCAGTACTTC
TRBJ2-7 TRBD2 TRBV19 NA CASSIRLAGSPGQYF TGTGCCAGTAGTATAAGACTAGCGGGGTCACCGGGGCAGTACTTC
TRBJ1-2 NA TRBV11-3 NA CASSLASYPNYGYTF TGTGCCAGCAGCCTAGCTAGTTACCCTAACTATGGCTACACCTTC
TRBJ2-7 NA TRBV12-5 once CASGPQGYGEQYF TGTGCTAGTGGCCCCCAGGGGTACGGCGAGCAGTACTTC
TRBJ1-6 NA TRBV27 NA CASKFLGHSPLHF TGTGCCAGCAAATTCCTTGGGCACTCACCCCTCCACTTT
TRBJ2-3 NA TRBV18 NA CASSPAGYTDTQYF TGTGCCAGCTCACCAGCGGGTTACACAGATACGCAGTATTTT
TRBJ2-7 TRBD1 TRBV13 few CASSRGTGRYEQYF TGTGCCAGCAGCAGGGGGACAGGGCGCTACGAGCAGTACTTC
TRBJ2-7 TRBD1 TRBV18 NA CASSPRTGGDEQYF TGTGCCAGCTCACCTCGGACAGGGGGGGACGAGCAGTACTTC
TRBJ2-5 NA TRBV9 NA CASSSRQNQETQYF TGTGCCAGCAGCTCCCGACAGAACCAAGAGACCCAGTACTTC
TRBJ1-3 NA TRBV19 once CASSGVLPSGNTIYF TGTGCCAGTAGTGGAGTGCTCCCCTCTGGAAACACCATATATTTT
TRBJ2-7 TRBD2 TRBV7-9 NA CASSPEDSRGGSSYEQYF TGTGCCAGCAGCCCCGAGGACAGTCGGGGGGGGAGCTCCTACGAGCAGTACTTC
TRBJ1-2 NA TRBV7-9 NA CASTATVAGYTF TGTGCCAGCACAGCGACGGTGGCGGGCTACACCTTC
TRBJ2-7 NA TRBV7-8 few CASSLALQVKEQYF TGTGCCAGCAGCTTAGCGCTCCAGGTTAAAGAGCAGTACTTC
TRBJ2-3 TRBD1 TRBV6-1 NA CASSRQGYADTQYF TGTGCCAGCAGCAGACAGGGTTACGCAGATACGCAGTATTTT
TRBJ2-1 NA TRBV9 NA CASGGGVEGGSYNEQFF TGTGCCAGCGGAGGGGGTGTTGAGGGGGGGTCCTACAATGAGCAGTTCTTC
TRBJ1-1 NA TRBV5-1 NA CASSVGGLTEAFF TGCGCCAGCAGCGTCGGGGGGCTCACTGAGGCTTTCTTT
TRBJ2-5 NA TRBV5-1 NA CASSRTGQRRYQETQYF TGCGCCAGCAGCCGGACCGGACAGCGAAGGTACCAAGAGACCCAGTACTTC
TRBJ2-4 TRBD2 TRBV14 NA CASSQAAGVVKNSQYF TGTGCCAGCAGCCAAGCAGCGGGGGTCGTCAAAAACAGTCAGTACTTC
TRBJ2-2 NA TRBV9 NA CASRGSGLYTGELFF TGTGCCAGCAGGGGTTCGGGACTTTACACCGGGGAGCTGTTTTTT
TRBJ2-7 NA TRBV6-5 NA CASSPLNRDEQYF TGTGCCAGCAGTCCCCTCAACAGGGACGAGCAGTACTTC
TRBJ2-7 NA TRBV19 NA CATSLQGTTYEQYF TGTGCCACAAGCCTACAGGGAACGACCTACGAGCAGTACTTC
TRBJ2-7 NA TRBV10-3 NA CAIRTKEGEQYF TGTGCCATCAGAACAAAAGAGGGCGAGCAGTACTTC
TRBJ1-6 TRBD1 TRBV11-3 once CASSVGQYNSPLHF TGTGCCAGCAGCGTGGGACAGTATAATTCACCCCTCCACTTT
TRBJ1-2 NA TRBV6-7 NA CASSYSGGGGYTF TGTGCCAGCAGTTACTCTGGGGGGGGTGGCTACACCTTC
TRBJ2-1 TRBD2 TRBV4-1 NA CASSQSGGAYNEQFF TGCGCCAGCAGCCAGAGCGGGGGGGCCTACAATGAGCAGTTCTTC
TRBJ1-2 TRBD1 TRBV29-1 few CSVEDGTDYGYTF TGCAGCGTTGAAGATGGGACAGATTATGGCTACACCTTC
TRBJ2-5 TRBD2 TRBV11-1 NA CASSSRRAGGEETQYF TGTGCCAGCAGCTCCCGGCGGGCGGGGGGCGAAGAGACCCAGTACTTC
TRBJ2-2 NA TRBV19 NA CASNPEAGELFF TGTGCCAGTAACCCAGAGGCCGGGGAGCTGTTTTTT
TRBJ1-2 NA TRBV5-1 NA CASSLAPDRNFNYGYTF TGCGCCAGCAGCTTGGCCCCCGACAGAAACTTTAACTATGGCTACACCTTC
TRBJ1-6 NA TRBV30 NA CAWSHEHSPLHF TGTGCCTGGAGTCACGAGCACTCACCCCTCCACTTT
TRBJ2-7 TRBD1 TRBV6-5 many CASRTGTGAYEQYF TGTGCCAGCAGGACCGGGACAGGGGCCTACGAGCAGTACTTC
TRBJ2-1 TRBD1 TRBV5-4 NA CASSSGDRVYNEQFF TGTGCCAGCAGCTCAGGGGACAGGGTCTACAATGAGCAGTTCTTC
TRBJ2-7 TRBD1 TRBV13 NA CASSLFDRGLGEQYF TGTGCCAGCAGCTTATTCGACAGGGGGCTGGGCGAGCAGTACTTC
TRBJ1-6 NA TRBV12-5 few CASGLVLDSSQNSPLHF TGTGCTAGTGGTTTGGTACTGGACAGTTCCCAAAATTCACCCCTCCACTTT
TRBJ2-5 TRBD2 TRBV2 NA CASAGVQETQYF TGTGCCAGTGCGGGGGTCCAAGAGACCCAGTACTTC
TRBJ2-6 NA TRBV5-4 medium-sized CASSGNHNSLSGANVLTF TGTGCCAGCAGCGGAAATCACAACAGCCTCTCTGGGGCCAACGTCCTGACTTTC
TRBJ1-2 NA TRBV6-4 NA CASSTSGQGHGYTF NA
TRBJ1-1 TRBD1 TRBV5-1 NA CASRVQGENTEAFF TGCGCCAGCAGAGTACAGGGGGAGAACACTGAAGCTTTCTTT
TRBJ2-3 TRBD2 TRBV5-1 NA CASVWEGSDTQYF TGCGCCAGCGTGTGGGAGGGGTCGGATACGCAGTATTTT
TRBJ1-2 TRBD1 TRBV6-8 NA CASSRRAETGIYGYTF TGTGCCAGCAGTCGGCGGGCGGAGACAGGGATCTATGGCTACACCTTC
TRBJ2-7 TRBD1 TRBV25-1 NA CASSSRGHYEQYF TGTGCCAGCTCGTCGAGGGGGCACTACGAGCAGTACTTC
TRBJ1-2 NA TRBV5-6 NA CASSLGAIQGFNYGYTF TGTGCCAGCAGCTTGGGAGCGATACAGGGTTTTAACTATGGCTACACCTTC
TRBJ1-1 NA TRBV5-1 NA CASSLAVRGTEAFF TGCGCCAGCAGCTTGGCGGTCAGGGGCACTGAAGCTTTCTTT
TRBJ1-2 TRBD1 TRBV4-1 NA CASSRQGRNGYTF TGCGCCAGCAGCAGACAGGGGAGGAATGGCTACACCTTC
TRBJ1-3 NA TRBV7-5 NA CVRSLELSTGESGNTIYF TGTGTCAGAAGCTTAGAGTTATCGACAGGGGAGTCTGGAAACACCATATATTTT
TRBJ2-7 TRBD1 TRBV10-3 NA CAISIGTGTVSYEQYF TGTGCCATCAGTATCGGGACCGGGACAGTATCCTACGAGCAGTACTTC
TRBJ1-1 TRBD1 TRBV18 NA CASSPAATGITEAFF TGTGCCAGCTCACCAGCCGCGACAGGGATCACTGAAGCTTTCTTT